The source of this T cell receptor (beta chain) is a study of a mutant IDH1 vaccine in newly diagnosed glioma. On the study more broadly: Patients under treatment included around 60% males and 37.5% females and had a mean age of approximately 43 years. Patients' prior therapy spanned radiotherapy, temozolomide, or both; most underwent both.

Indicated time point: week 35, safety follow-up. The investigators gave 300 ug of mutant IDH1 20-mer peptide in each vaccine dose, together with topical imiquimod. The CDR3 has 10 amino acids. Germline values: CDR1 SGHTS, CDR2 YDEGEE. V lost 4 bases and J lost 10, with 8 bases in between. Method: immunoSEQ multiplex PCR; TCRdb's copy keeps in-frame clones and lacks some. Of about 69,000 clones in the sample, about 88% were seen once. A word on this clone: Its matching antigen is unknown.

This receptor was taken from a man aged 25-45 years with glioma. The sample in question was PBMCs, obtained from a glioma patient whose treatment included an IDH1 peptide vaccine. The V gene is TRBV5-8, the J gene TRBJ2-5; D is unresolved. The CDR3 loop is CASSPTVQYF. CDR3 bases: TGTGCCAGCAGCCCCACAGTCCAGTACTTC.